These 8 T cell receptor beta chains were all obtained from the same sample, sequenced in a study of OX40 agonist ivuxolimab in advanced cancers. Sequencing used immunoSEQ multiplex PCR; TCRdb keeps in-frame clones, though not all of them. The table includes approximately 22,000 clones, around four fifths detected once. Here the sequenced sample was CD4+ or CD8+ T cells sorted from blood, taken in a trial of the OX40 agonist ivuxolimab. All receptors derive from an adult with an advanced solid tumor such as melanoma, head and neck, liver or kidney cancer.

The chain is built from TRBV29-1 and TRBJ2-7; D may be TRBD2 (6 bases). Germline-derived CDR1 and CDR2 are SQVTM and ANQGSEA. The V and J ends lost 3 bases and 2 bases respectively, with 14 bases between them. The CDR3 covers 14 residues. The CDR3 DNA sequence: TGCAGCGTTGATTCTCTAGCGCGAACCTACGAGCAGTACTTC. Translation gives CSVDSLARTYEQYF.

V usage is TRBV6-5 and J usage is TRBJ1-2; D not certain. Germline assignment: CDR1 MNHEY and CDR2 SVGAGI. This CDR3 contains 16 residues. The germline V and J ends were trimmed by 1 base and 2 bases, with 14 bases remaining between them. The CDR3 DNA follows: TGTGCCAGCAGTTACTATAAAGGTCCGGGGAACTATGGCTACACCTTC. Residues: CASSYYKGPGNYGYTF.

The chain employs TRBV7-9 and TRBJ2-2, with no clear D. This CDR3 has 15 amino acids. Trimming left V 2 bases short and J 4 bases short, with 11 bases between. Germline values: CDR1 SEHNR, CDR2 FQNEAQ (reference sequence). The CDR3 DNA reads TGTGCCAGCAGCTTAATCCGGTCGGGCACCGGGGAGCTGTTTTTT. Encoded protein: CASSLIRSGTGELFF.

The CDR3 sequence is CATSGRLAGGWGTQYF. The CDR3 DNA reads TGTGCCACCAGCGGAAGACTAGCGGGAGGGTGGGGTACGCAGTATTTT. V and J are TRBV15 and TRBJ2-3, with TRBD2 identical over 14 bases. The trim removed 5 bases at V and 8 bases at J, leaving 9 bases unmatched. The CDR3 runs 16 residues. Germline V gene lookup returns CDR1 LNHNV and CDR2 YYDKDF (reference sequence).

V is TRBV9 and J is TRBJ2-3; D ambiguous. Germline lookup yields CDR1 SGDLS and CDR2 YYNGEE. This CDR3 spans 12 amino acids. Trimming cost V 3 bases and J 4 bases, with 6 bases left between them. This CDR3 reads CASSDNPDTQYF. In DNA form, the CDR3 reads TGTGCCAGCAGCGATAACCCAGATACGCAGTATTTT.

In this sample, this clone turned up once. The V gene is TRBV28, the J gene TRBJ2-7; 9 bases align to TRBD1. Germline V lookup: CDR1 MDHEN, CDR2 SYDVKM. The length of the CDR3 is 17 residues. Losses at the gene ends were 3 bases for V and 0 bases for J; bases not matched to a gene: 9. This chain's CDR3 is CASSFDRGGPISYEQYF. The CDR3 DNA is TGTGCCAGCAGTTTCGACAGGGGGGGTCCTATCTCCTACGAGCAGTACTTC.

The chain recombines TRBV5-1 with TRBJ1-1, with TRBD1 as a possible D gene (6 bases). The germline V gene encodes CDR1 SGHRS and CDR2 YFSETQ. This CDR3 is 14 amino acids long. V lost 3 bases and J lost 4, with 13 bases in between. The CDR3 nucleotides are TGCGCCAGCAGCTCTCGCGGGGGGCCCACTGAAGCTTTCTTT. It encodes CASSSRGGPTEAFF.

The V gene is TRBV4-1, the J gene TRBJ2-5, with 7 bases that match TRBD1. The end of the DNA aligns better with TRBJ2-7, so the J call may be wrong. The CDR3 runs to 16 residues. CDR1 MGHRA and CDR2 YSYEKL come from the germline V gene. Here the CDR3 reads CASSPWDDREDYEQYF. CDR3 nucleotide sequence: TGCGCCAGCAGCCCTTGGGATGACAGGGAAGACTACGAGCAGTACTTC.